These 20 T cell receptor beta chains share one sample of origin, sequenced in a study of blood T cell repertoires in COVID-19. TCRdb keeps only in-frame clones here, not all; method: immunoSEQ multiplex PCR. The data show over 45,000 clones, roughly 90% seen once. Sequencing was performed on peripheral blood. The receptors were sampled from a man aged 55 to 69 with active COVID-19.

This chain connects TRBV3-1 (or the pseudogene TRBV3-2) to TRBJ1-5, with 10 bases lining up with TRBD1. Per germline, CDR1 LGHDT and CDR2 YNNKEL (reference sequence). V lost 2 bases, J lost 4 bases, and 2 bases stayed unmatched. This CDR3 comprises 15 residues. CDR3 DNA: TGTGCCAGCAGCCAACGGGACAGGGGAAATCAGCCCCAGCATTTT. Protein product: CASSQRDRGNQPQHF.

This chain connects TRBV5-1 to TRBJ2-5; TRBD2 matches 14 bases. This CDR3 is built from 17 residues. Germline trimming cut 0 bases from V and 5 bases from J; bases unmatched to any gene: 6. Germline assignment: CDR1 SGHRS and CDR2 YFSETQ. The CDR3 nucleotides read TGCGCCAGCAGCTTGGTGTCGGGACTAGCGGGAGTTGAGACCCAGTACTTC. Amino acids: CASSLVSGLAGVETQYF.

The chain joins TRBV19 to TRBJ2-1; 9 bases map to TRBD1. V was clipped by 3 bases and J by 4 bases; unmatched bases: 10. This CDR3 region has 17 residues. The V gene's germline CDR1 is LNHDA and CDR2 SQIVND (reference sequence). The CDR3 protein is CASSIAAGTGTYNEQFF. The CDR3 bases are TGTGCCAGTAGTATCGCGGCCGGGACAGGGACATACAATGAGCAGTTCTTC.

Only a few counts were recorded for this clone. The CDR3 reads CAWSQGMDQPQHF. Here the CDR3 DNA reads TGTGCCTGGAGTCAGGGGATGGATCAGCCCCAGCATTTT. The rearrangement uses TRBV30 and TRBJ1-5, with a tentative D call TRBD1 (6 bases). Germline lookup yields CDR1 GTSNPN and CDR2 SVGIG (reference sequence). The CDR3 is 13 residues long. V shed 2 bases and J shed 5 bases, with 10 bases lying between them.

The J gene is TRBJ2-5, the V gene TRBV28; 8 bases fit TRBD1. Germline V CDR1 and CDR2: MDHEN, SYDVKM. Losses at the gene ends were 6 bases for V and 4 bases for J; bases not matched to a gene: 19. This CDR3 contains 18 residues. CDR3 region: CASSKLRTGRRGRETQYF. The CDR3 nucleotides read TGTGCCAGCAGCAAGCTTCGGACAGGGCGCCGCGGCAGAGAGACCCAGTACTTC.

This chain connects TRBV5-1 to TRBJ2-5; 11 nucleotides align to TRBD2. The CDR3 covers 16 residues. Germline V CDR1 and CDR2: SGHRS, YFSETQ. V gave up 4 bases and J gave up 1 base; unmatched junction bases: 6. CDR3 bases: TGCGCCAGCAGCCTAGGACTAGCGGGCCTCCAAGAGACCCAGTACTTC. The encoded protein is CASSLGLAGLQETQYF. Variable domain in full (rest from reference TRBV5-1 and TRBJ2-5): KAGVTQTPRYLIKTRGQQVTLSCSPISGHRSVSWYQQTPGQGLQFLFEYFSETQRNKGNFPGRFSGRQFSNSRSEMNVSTLELGDSALYLCASSLGLAGLQETQYFGPGTRLLVL.

V usage is TRBV5-1 and J usage is TRBJ2-7; the D gene is possibly TRBD1 (9 bases). The CDR3 spans 15 residues. CDR1 is SGHRS, CDR2 YFSETQ, per germline. Trimming shortened V by 3 bases and J by 7 bases, and 20 bases separated the two germline ends. Here the CDR3 DNA reads TGCGCCAGCAGCTCGGGAGGGACAGGGCTGTGGGAGCAGTACTTC. The encoded protein is CASSSGGTGLWEQYF.

The V call is TRBV13, the J call TRBJ2-7; 10 bases line up with TRBD1. The V gene end was trimmed by 2 bases and the J gene end by 4 bases; junction bases not matched to a gene: 5. The length of the CDR3 is 15 residues. Germline lookup yields CDR1 PRHDT and CDR2 FYEKMQ (reference sequence). The CDR3 loop is CASSLRGQGSYEQYF. CDR3 DNA sequence: TGTGCCAGCAGCTTACGGGGACAGGGGTCATACGAGCAGTACTTC.

This sequence joins TRBV5-4 and TRBJ2-5, with TRBD2 matching over 11 bases. CDR1 and CDR2 (germline): SGHNT, YYREEE (reference sequence). There are 16 residues in the CDR3. The ends lost 4 bases at V and 4 bases at J; junction bases unmatched: 9. The CDR3 region is CASSGRTSGGGETQYF. The CDR3 coding sequence is TGTGCCAGCAGCGGGCGAACTAGCGGGGGAGGAGAGACCCAGTACTTC.

V and J are TRBV7-3 and TRBJ1-1, with 8 nucleotides matching TRBD1. Trimming removed 4 bases from V and 5 bases from J; junction bases left unmatched: 3. The CDR3 length is 13 residues. The germline gives CDR1 SGHTA, CDR2 FQGTGA. The CDR3 protein is CASSSDRETEAFF. CDR3 sequence (DNA): TGTGCCAGCAGCTCGGACAGGGAAACTGAAGCTTTCTTT.

The V gene is TRBV30, the J gene TRBJ1-2; the D gene is possibly TRBD1 (6 bases). The CDR3 consists of 15 residues. Trimming took off 4 bases at V and 3 bases at J, with 18 bases between the two ends. CDR1 and CDR2 (germline): GTSNPN, SVGIG (reference sequence). The DNA of the CDR3 is TGTGCCTGGACTCGTCGGGGGGGGGCTCACTATGGCTACACCTTC. Protein sequence: CAWTRRGGAHYGYTF.

The rearrangement links TRBV6-2 or TRBV6-3 to TRBJ2-2; TRBD2 matches at 13 bases. Trimming removed 4 bases from V and 5 bases from J; junction bases left unmatched: 13. CDR3 length: 19 amino acids. CDR1 is MNHEY, CDR2 SVGEGT, per germline. The CDR3 bases are TGTGCCAGCAGTTCTCAAGGACTAGCGGGAGTAAAGGAGACCGGGGAGCTGTTTTTT. Translating gives CASSSQGLAGVKETGELFF.

The chain has TRBV7-3 and TRBJ1-1; D uncertain. Deletions cut 5 bases from V and 1 base from J, with 8 bases between. The length of the CDR3 is 13 residues. Germline CDR1 and CDR2: SGHTA and FQGTGA. The CDR3: CASSLQSNTEAFF. CDR3 sequence (DNA): TGTGCCAGCAGCCTTCAGTCGAACACTGAAGCTTTCTTT.

The chain recombines TRBV10-3 with TRBJ2-3, with 8 bases that match TRBD2. There are 14 residues in the CDR3. V trimming: 6 bases; J trimming: 6 bases; junction bases outside the gene matches: 8. Germline CDR1 reads ENHRY; CDR2 reads SYGVKD. The CDR3 region is CAISPGERGDTQYF. CDR3 in DNA: TGTGCCATCAGCCCCGGGGAGCGGGGGGATACGCAGTATTTT.

V usage is TRBV5-1 and J usage is TRBJ2-1; a weak D match, TRBD2 (5 bases). Trimming removed 0 bases at V and 6 bases at J, with 16 bases between. This CDR3 region has 16 residues. Germline V gene data show CDR1 as SGHRS and CDR2 as YFSETQ. The CDR3 region has the DNA TGCGCCAGCAGCTTGGCCCCCGCTAGCAGAACCAATGAGCAGTTCTTC. Translated: CASSLAPASRTNEQFF.

This chain connects TRBV30 to TRBJ1-1; 8 bases fit TRBD1. CDR3 size: 13 residues. The trim removed 2 bases at V and 4 bases at J, leaving 3 bases unmatched. CDR1 GTSNPN and CDR2 SVGIG come from the germline V gene (reference sequence). In nucleotides, the CDR3 is TGTGCCTGGAGTTGGACAGGGACCACTGAAGCTTTCTTT. Translated, it gives CAWSWTGTTEAFF.

This chain uses TRBV29-1 with TRBJ2-2; 7 bases match TRBD1. V dropped 1 base and J dropped 2; count of bases not matched to a gene: 4. Germline V lookup: CDR1 SQVTM, CDR2 ANQGSEA. CDR3 length equals 15 residues. The CDR3 sequence: CSVEGQGVNTGELFF. In DNA form, the CDR3 reads TGCAGCGTTGAAGGGCAGGGGGTAAACACCGGGGAGCTGTTTTTT.

This clone was recorded once. The chain uses TRBV9 and TRBJ2-3; 11 bases align to TRBD2. Germline V gene data show CDR1 as SGDLS and CDR2 as YYNGEE. The CDR3 has 14 residues. V lost 4 bases to trimming and J lost 5 bases; unmatched junction nucleotides: 3. CDR3 residues: CASSPGTSGDTQYF. The CDR3 DNA reads as TGTGCCAGCAGCCCGGGGACTAGCGGAGATACGCAGTATTTT.

The chain carries TRBV7-8 and TRBJ2-7; TRBD2 matches 9 bases. The CDR3 runs to 18 residues. V gave up 5 bases and J gave up 5 bases; unmatched junction bases: 19. Germline V gene sequence: CDR1 SGHVS, CDR2 FQNEAQ. The CDR3 loop reads CASSTPDWGGRALDEQYF. CDR3 nucleotides: TGTGCCAGCAGCACGCCTGACTGGGGCGGGAGGGCCTTGGACGAGCAGTACTTC.

V and J are TRBV5-6 and TRBJ2-7; TRBD2 aligns across 14 bases. This CDR3 has 15 residues. Germline V gives CDR1 SGHDT, CDR2 YYEEEE. The J segment lost 2 bases and the V segment lost 4 bases, leaving 2 bases of the junction unmatched. CDR3 amino acids: CASSLTSGRAYEQYF. CDR3 in DNA: TGTGCCAGCAGCCTGACTAGCGGGAGGGCCTACGAGCAGTACTTC.